The next 22 T cell receptor beta chains were all read from a single sample in a study of T-cell reconstitution after alpha-beta-depleted transplantation in children. Unique molecular identifiers tagged the TCRbeta library. TCRdb reprocessed the PCR reads with MiXCR, giving one entry per CDR3 protein. The sample lists about 270,000 distinct CDR3 sequences, 9.5% to 10% occurring once. Sequenced material: PBMCs from the stem cell graft donor, taken from the stem cell graft. The receptors come from a human donor who donated a stem cell graft to a child with SCID.

Worth noting for this clonotype: The junction shows a germline mismatch at one end, possibly a read error. The chain carries TRBV5-5 and TRBJ2-6; TRBD1 is a possible D gene (5 bases). This CDR3 is built from 13 residues. CDR1 and CDR2 from the germline V gene are SGHKS and YYEKEE (reference sequence). CDR3 amino acids: CASSPSGAKVLTF. Here the CDR3 DNA reads TGTGCCAGCAGCCCTTCTGGGGCCAAAGTCCTGACTTTC.

This clonotype was detected ten times or more. The chain employs TRBV10-3 and TRBJ2-3; D perhaps matches TRBD2 (5 bases). With 8 bases removed from V and 3 bases from J, the gap between germline ends came to 12 bases. In germline, CDR1 is ENHRY, CDR2 SYGVKD. The CDR3 contains 13 residues. The CDR3 is CAIGPGLTDTQYF. The DNA of the CDR3 is TGTGCCATCGGTCCGGGGTTGACAGATACGCAGTATTTT.

This clonotype came up a few times. V usage is TRBV20-1 and J usage is TRBJ1-4; 9 bases are a match to TRBD1. J was trimmed by 9 bases and V by 3 bases; bases with no gene match: 5. Germline V gene sequence: CDR1 DFQATT, CDR2 SNEGSKA (reference sequence). This CDR3 region has 13 residues. The CDR3 sequence: CSASIQGAKKLFF. The CDR3 DNA follows: TGCAGTGCTAGCATACAGGGGGCCAAAAAACTGTTTTTT.

This clonotype was seen once. A read error may be the cause here, since a much bigger clone is one base away. The chain links TRBV27 to TRBJ1-1; D is unclear. Germline CDR1 MNHEY, CDR2 SMNVEV (reference sequence). The length of the CDR3 is 13 residues. Trimming shortened V by 2 bases and J by 4 bases, and 8 bases separated the two germline ends. Here the CDR3 DNA reads TGTGCCAGCAGTTTAAGGGAGTGCACTGAAGCTTTCTTT. It specifies CASSLRECTEAFF.

DNA of the CDR3: TGCAGTGCTAGGCGGGACAGAGGGACTGAAGCTTTCTTT. Residues: CSARRDRGTEAFF. This chain uses TRBV20-1 with TRBJ1-1, with 7 bases that match TRBD1. The length of the CDR3 is 13 residues. J gave up 5 bases and V 3 bases, and 6 bases lay outside the gene matches. The germline V gene has CDR1 DFQATT and CDR2 SNEGSKA (reference sequence).

V and J are TRBV10-3 and TRBJ1-1; 10 bases are shared with TRBD1. With V trimmed by 4 bases and J by 2 bases, 4 bases remained unmatched. The CDR3 runs 15 residues. Germline CDR1 ENHRY, CDR2 SYGVKD. The CDR3, as DNA: TGTGCCATCAGTGGGAGACAGGGGGCCAACACTGAAGCTTTCTTT. This encodes CAISGRQGANTEAFF.

This clonotype has just a few counts. This chain links TRBV20-1 with TRBJ2-2; 10 bases line up with TRBD1. Germline CDR1 DFQATT, CDR2 SNEGSKA (reference sequence). V trimming: 2 bases; J trimming: 7 bases; junction bases outside the gene matches: 4. The CDR3 has 14 amino acids. The CDR3 loop is CSARSGQGDGELFF. The CDR3 DNA reads TGCAGTGCTAGATCTGGACAGGGGGACGGGGAGCTGTTTTTT.

This chain joins TRBV24-1 and TRBJ2-1; D may match TRBD1 or TRBD2 (6 bases each). The CDR3 is 17 residues long. Looked up from germline, CDR1 is KGHDR and CDR2 is SFDVKD. V was pared by 2 bases and J by 5 bases, with 18 bases between. CDR3 amino acids: CATSDSMGGRRDNEQFF. The CDR3 nucleotides read TGTGCCACCAGTGATTCTATGGGGGGCCGCCGGGACAATGAGCAGTTCTTC.

The chain has TRBV12-3 or TRBV12-4 and TRBJ2-1; possibly TRBD1 for D (8 bases). The V gene lost 1 base and the J gene lost 4 bases, with 14 bases spanning the gap. This CDR3 comprises 16 residues. CDR3 nucleotides: TGTGCCAGCAGTTTAGACAGGGGGAGGGGATACAATGAGCAGTTCTTC. Its translation: CASSLDRGRGYNEQFF.

This chain uses TRBV7-9 with TRBJ2-5; D remains ambiguous. Between the trimmed V and J ends, which lost 6 bases and 2 bases, there was a span of 10 bases. CDR1 SEHNR and CDR2 FQNEAQ come from the germline V gene (reference sequence). CDR3 length: 13 amino acids. CDR3 DNA sequence: TGTGCCAGCAGGTCACTGATACAAGAGACCCAGTACTTC. Translation gives CASRSLIQETQYF. The whole variable domain, remainder taken from reference TRBV7-9 and TRBJ2-5, is DTGVSQNPRHKITKRGQNVTFRCDPISEHNRLYWYRQTLGQGPEFLTYFQNEAQLEKSRLLSDRFSAERPKGSFSTLEIQRTEQGDSAMYLCASRSLIQETQYFGPGTRLLVL.

The chain couples TRBV20-1 to TRBJ2-1; D remains unclear. V was pared by 2 bases and J by 3 bases, with 11 bases between. The length of the CDR3 is 14 residues. CDR1 is DFQATT, CDR2 SNEGSKA, per germline (reference sequence). The CDR3 here is CSARKDAGYNEQFF. The CDR3 DNA reads as TGCAGTGCTAGAAAGGATGCCGGCTACAATGAGCAGTTCTTC.

This clonotype has at least ten counts. This rearrangement joins TRBV7-3 to TRBJ1-1; no clear D gene. Germline CDR1 SGHTA, CDR2 FQGTGA. The CDR3 consists of 14 residues. Between the trimmed V and J ends, which lost 5 bases and 0 bases, there was a span of 10 bases. Here the CDR3 reads CASSLGVMNTEAFF. CDR3 coding DNA: TGTGCCAGCAGCCTAGGAGTCATGAACACTGAAGCTTTCTTT.

Here the CDR3 DNA reads TGTGCCAGCAGCTTAGATTTTGGTCGTACGCAGTATTTT. Translation: CASSLDFGRTQYF. The rearrangement uses TRBV7-8 and TRBJ2-3, with D uncertain. V lost 1 base and J lost 8, with 10 bases in between. This CDR3 is built from 13 residues. CDR1 and CDR2 from the germline V gene are SGHVS and FQNEAQ. The whole variable domain, remainder taken from reference TRBV7-8 and TRBJ2-3, is GAGVSQSPRYKVAKRGQDVALRCDPISGHVSLFWYQQALGQGPEFLTYFQNEAQLDKSGLPSDRFFAERPEGSVSTLKIQRTQQEDSAVYLCASSLDFGRTQYFGPGTRLTVL.

This clonotype was seen only a few times. V gene TRBV12-3 or TRBV12-4 combines with J gene TRBJ2-3; perhaps D is TRBD1 or TRBD2 (5 bases each). This CDR3 region has 14 residues. Between the trimmed V and J ends, which lost 5 bases and 1 base, there was a span of 10 bases. CDR3 loop: CASSVGVGTDTQYF. CDR3 coding DNA: TGTGCCAGCAGTGTGGGGGTTGGCACAGATACGCAGTATTTT.

This clonotype was seen a handful of times. The CDR3 loop is CASSLAQSAYEQYF. DNA for the CDR3: TGCGCCAGCAGCTTGGCTCAGTCGGCGTACGAGCAGTACTTC. The J gene is TRBJ2-7, the V gene TRBV5-1, with unresolved D. The germline V and J ends were trimmed by 0 bases and 4 bases, with 11 bases remaining between them. This CDR3 has 14 amino acids. Germline values: CDR1 SGHRS, CDR2 YFSETQ.

This clonotype was recorded many times. The CDR3 sequence: CASSRARQGTQETQYF. Here the CDR3 DNA reads TGCGCCAGCAGCCGTGCAAGACAGGGAACCCAAGAGACCCAGTACTTC. The chain carries TRBV5-1 and TRBJ2-5, with 7 bases fitting TRBD1. CDR1 SGHRS and CDR2 YFSETQ come from the germline V gene. V trimming: 4 bases; J trimming: 1 base; junction bases outside the gene matches: 10. CDR3 length: 16 amino acids.

The genes are TRBV12-3 or TRBV12-4 and TRBJ1-5, with a possible D match to TRBD1 (5 bases). The CDR3 runs to 13 residues. V was clipped by 3 bases and J by 5 bases, with 8 bases between them. The CDR3 DNA follows: TGTGCCAGCAGTTTTGGGGGAGATCAGCCCCAGCATTTT. Protein sequence: CASSFGGDQPQHF.

This clonotype showed up just a few times. The chain is built from TRBV9 and TRBJ2-5; D is unclear. Trimming shortened V by 3 bases and J by 5 bases, and 8 bases separated the two germline ends. Germline values: CDR1 SGDLS, CDR2 YYNGEE. The CDR3 loop spans 12 amino acids. The CDR3 sequence is CASSDLEETQYF. DNA for the CDR3: TGTGCCAGCAGCGATTTGGAGGAGACCCAGTACTTC.

This clonotype was recorded many times. This chain links TRBV7-8 with TRBJ2-3; unclear D gene. The CDR3 runs to 12 residues. Trimming removed 5 bases from V and 5 bases from J, with 8 bases in between. Per the germline V gene, CDR1 is SGHVS and CDR2 is FQNEAQ. CDR3: CASSQSKDTQYF. DNA of the CDR3: TGTGCCAGCAGCCAGAGTAAAGATACGCAGTATTTT.

The gene calls are TRBV7-6 and TRBJ2-7; TRBD2 agrees at 14 bases. The CDR3 is made up of 19 amino acids. With 1 base clipped from V and 0 bases from J, the junction kept 8 bases outside the gene matches. Germline CDR1 and CDR2: SGHVS and FNYEAQ. This CDR3 is CASSLGPGTSGGYSYEQYF. The CDR3 DNA sequence: TGTGCCAGCAGCTTAGGTCCCGGGACTAGCGGGGGTTACTCCTACGAGCAGTACTTC.

The chain couples TRBV7-2 to TRBJ2-5, with 11 bases matching TRBD2. With 7 bases clipped from V and 5 bases from J, the junction kept 12 bases outside the gene matches. Germline assignment: CDR1 SGHTA and CDR2 FQGNSA. The length of the CDR3 is 16 residues. CDR3 coding DNA: TGTGCCAGCACCCCTAGCGGGGGGACTAGCGCGGAGACCCAGTACTTC. This gives the protein CASTPSGGTSAETQYF.

V gene TRBV4-1 combines with J gene TRBJ2-5; D possibly corresponds to TRBD1 (6 bases). From germline, CDR1 is MGHRA and CDR2 YSYEKL. V dropped 2 bases and J dropped 1 base, with 14 bases sitting between them. This CDR3 has 16 residues. CDR3 bases: TGCGCCAGCAGCCAAATACCAGGGGCGCTCCAAGAGACCCAGTACTTC. It is translated as CASSQIPGALQETQYF.